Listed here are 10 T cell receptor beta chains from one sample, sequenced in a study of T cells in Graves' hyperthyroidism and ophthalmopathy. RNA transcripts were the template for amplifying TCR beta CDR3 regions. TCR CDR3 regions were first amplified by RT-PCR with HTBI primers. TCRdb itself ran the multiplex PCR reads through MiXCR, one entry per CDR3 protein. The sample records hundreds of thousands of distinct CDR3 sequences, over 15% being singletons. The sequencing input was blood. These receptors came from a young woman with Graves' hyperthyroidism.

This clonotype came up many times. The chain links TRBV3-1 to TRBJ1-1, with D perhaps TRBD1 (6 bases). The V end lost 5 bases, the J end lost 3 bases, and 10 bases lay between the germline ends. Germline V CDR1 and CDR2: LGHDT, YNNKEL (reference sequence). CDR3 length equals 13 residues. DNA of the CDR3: TGTGCCAGCAGCAAACAGGGATACACTGAAGCTTTCTTT. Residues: CASSKQGYTEAFF.

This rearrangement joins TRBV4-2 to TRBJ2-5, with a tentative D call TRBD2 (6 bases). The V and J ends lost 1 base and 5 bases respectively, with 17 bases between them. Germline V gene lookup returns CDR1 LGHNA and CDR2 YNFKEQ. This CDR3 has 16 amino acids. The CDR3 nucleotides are TGTGCCAGCAGCCAAGCCCTCGCGGGGACCAGGGAGACCCAGTACTTC. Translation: CASSQALAGTRETQYF.

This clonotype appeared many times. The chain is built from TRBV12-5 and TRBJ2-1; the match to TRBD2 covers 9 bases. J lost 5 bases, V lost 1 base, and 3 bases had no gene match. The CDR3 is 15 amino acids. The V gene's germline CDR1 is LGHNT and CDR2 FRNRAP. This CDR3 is CASGLGLADNNEQFF. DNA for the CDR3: TGTGCTAGTGGTTTGGGACTAGCGGACAACAATGAGCAGTTCTTC.

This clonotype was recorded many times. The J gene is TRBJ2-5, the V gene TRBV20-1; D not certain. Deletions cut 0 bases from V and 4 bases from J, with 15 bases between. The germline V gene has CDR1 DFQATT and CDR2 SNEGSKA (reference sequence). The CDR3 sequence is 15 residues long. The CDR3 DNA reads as TGCAGTGCTAGAGATCTAAGGACCAACGGAGAGACCCAGTACTTC. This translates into CSARDLRTNGETQYF.

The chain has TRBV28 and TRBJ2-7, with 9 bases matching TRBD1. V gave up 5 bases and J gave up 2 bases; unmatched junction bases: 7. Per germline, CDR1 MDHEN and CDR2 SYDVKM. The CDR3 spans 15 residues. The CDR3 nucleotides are TGTGCCAGCAGTCCCGACACAGGGGGCCCCTACGAGCAGTACTTC. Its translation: CASSPDTGGPYEQYF.

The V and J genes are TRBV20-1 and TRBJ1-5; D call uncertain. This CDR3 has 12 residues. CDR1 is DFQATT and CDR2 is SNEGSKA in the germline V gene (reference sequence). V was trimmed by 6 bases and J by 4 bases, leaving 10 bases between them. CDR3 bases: TGCAGTGCCAGCCGTTTTAATCAGCCCCAGCATTTT. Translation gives CSASRFNQPQHF.

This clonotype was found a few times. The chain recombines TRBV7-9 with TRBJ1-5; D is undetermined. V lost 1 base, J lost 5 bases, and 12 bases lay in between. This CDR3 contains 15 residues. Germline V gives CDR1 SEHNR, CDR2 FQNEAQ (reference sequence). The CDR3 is CASSLGAPIDQPQHF. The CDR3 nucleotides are TGTGCCAGCAGCTTAGGCGCCCCGATCGATCAGCCCCAGCATTTT.

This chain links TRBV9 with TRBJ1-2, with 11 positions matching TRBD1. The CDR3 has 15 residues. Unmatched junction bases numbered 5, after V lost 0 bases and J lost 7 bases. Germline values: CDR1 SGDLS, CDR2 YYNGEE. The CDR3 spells CASSVEDRGPGGYTF. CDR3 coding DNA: TGTGCCAGCAGCGTAGAGGACAGGGGGCCCGGTGGCTACACCTTC.

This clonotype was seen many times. CDR3 protein: CASSPLTLNNEQFF. CDR3 DNA sequence: TGTGCCAGCAGTCCGCTGACTCTTAACAATGAGCAGTTCTTC. The chain has TRBV12-3 or TRBV12-4 and TRBJ2-1, with D unclear. This CDR3 comprises 14 residues. Deletions cut 5 bases from V and 5 bases from J, with 13 bases between.

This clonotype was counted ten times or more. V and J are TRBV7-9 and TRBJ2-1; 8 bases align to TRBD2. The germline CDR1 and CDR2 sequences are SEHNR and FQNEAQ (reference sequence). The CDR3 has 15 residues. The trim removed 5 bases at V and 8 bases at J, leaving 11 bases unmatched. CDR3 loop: CASSLGPSGFYEQFF. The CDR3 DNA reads TGTGCCAGCAGCCTAGGGCCTAGCGGGTTCTATGAGCAGTTCTTC. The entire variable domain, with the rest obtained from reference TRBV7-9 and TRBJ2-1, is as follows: DTGVSQNPRHKITKRGQNVTFRCDPISEHNRLYWYRQTLGQGPEFLTYFQNEAQLEKSRLLSDRFSAERPKGSFSTLEIQRTEQGDSAMYLCASSLGPSGFYEQFFGPGTRLTVL.